One sample yielded the 8 T cell receptor beta chains listed below, sequenced in a study of cytomegalovirus exposure and HLA in healthy donors. PCR primers comprised 60 Vbeta and 13 Jbeta primers. Profiling relied on immunoSEQ multiplex PCR, and the TCRdb table lists in-frame clones only, not all of them. This table has roughly 150,000 clones, 70% to 90% appearing once. The sequenced material came from PBMCs. Receptor source: a man between 25 and 39 years old in good health and CMV-seropositive.

This clone occurred a few times. The chain is built from TRBV5-3 and TRBJ1-4; 8 bases map to TRBD1. TRBV5-3 is known as an ORF, though its function is uncertain. The CDR3 is 14 amino acids. Losses at the gene ends were 4 bases for V and 8 bases for J; bases not matched to a gene: 7. This chain's CDR3 is CARSRDRREEKLFF. The CDR3, as DNA: TGTGCCAGAAGCCGGGACAGGAGGGAGGAAAAACTGTTTTTT.

The chain recombines TRBV4-1 with TRBJ1-1; TRBD1 aligns across 7 bases. The CDR3 totals 15 residues. Unmatched junction bases numbered 7, after V lost 5 bases and J lost 1 base. Germline lookup yields CDR1 MGHRA and CDR2 YSYEKL. The CDR3, as DNA: TGCGCCAGCAGCTACCCCGGGACAGAGAACACTGAAGCTTTCTTT. Amino acid sequence: CASSYPGTENTEAFF.

The rearrangement links TRBV5-8 to TRBJ1-2, with 11 bases matching TRBD1. Germline V gives CDR1 SGHTS, CDR2 YDEGEE. V trimming: 2 bases; J trimming: 11 bases; junction bases outside the gene matches: 17. The CDR3 extends over 17 amino acids. The CDR3 protein is CASSFSGTGGNYVGYTF. In nucleotides, the CDR3 is TGTGCCAGCAGCTTTTCTGGGACAGGGGGGAATTATGTCGGGTACACCTTC.

This chain links TRBV30 with TRBJ1-5, with D unresolved. The germline CDR1 and CDR2 sequences are GTSNPN and SVGIG (reference sequence). V lost 0 bases and J 1 base, leaving 10 bases between the germline ends. The CDR3 has 15 amino acids. The CDR3 loop is CAWSVGGLSNQPQHF. CDR3 DNA sequence: TGTGCCTGGAGTGTTGGAGGGCTGAGCAATCAGCCCCAGCATTTT.

The J gene is TRBJ2-6, the V gene TRBV4-3, with TRBD1 matching over 11 bases. CDR3 size: 19 residues. J was trimmed by 4 bases and V by 0 bases; bases with no gene match: 8. CDR1 and CDR2 from the germline V gene are LGHNA and YSLEER. CDR3: CASSQDSGQGAAGANVLTF. The CDR3 DNA follows: TGCGCCAGCAGCCAAGATTCCGGACAGGGGGCCGCCGGGGCCAACGTCCTGACTTTC.

The rearrangement uses TRBV2 and TRBJ1-5; TRBD1 is a possible D gene (6 bases). The V gene lost 1 base and the J gene lost 8 bases, with 15 bases spanning the gap. This CDR3 contains 15 residues. The germline V gene encodes CDR1 SNHLY and CDR2 FYNNEI. The CDR3 region has the DNA TGTGCCAGCAGTGAAGGGGGCCGGGGACAAGAGCCCCAGCATTTT. Protein sequence: CASSEGGRGQEPQHF.

The J gene is TRBJ1-3, the V gene TRBV7-9; 8 bases align to TRBD1. Germline loops: CDR1 SEHNR, CDR2 FQNEAQ (reference sequence). The CDR3 has 15 amino acids. V lost 10 bases to trimming and J lost 0 bases; unmatched junction nucleotides: 8. The CDR3 region has the DNA TGTGCCACCCCGACAGGGGCCTTCTCTGGAAACACCATATATTTT. The encoded protein is CATPTGAFSGNTIYF. The full variable domain, in which reference TRBV7-9 and TRBJ1-3 provide the parts outside the CDR3, is DTGVSQNPRHKITKRGQNVTFRCDPISEHNRLYWYRQTLGQGPEFLTYFQNEAQLEKSRLLSDRFSAERPKGSFSTLEIQRTEQGDSAMYLCATPTGAFSGNTIYFGEGSWLTVV.

The chain combines TRBV4-1 with TRBJ1-4; the D gene is possibly TRBD1 (6 bases). CDR1 MGHRA and CDR2 YSYEKL come from the germline V gene. Trimming removed 1 base from V and 8 bases from J, with 23 bases in between. The CDR3 is made up of 18 amino acids. The DNA of the CDR3 is TGCGCCAGCAGCCAAGGGAGGGGGGGGCCAGGGCTGGGGGAAAAACTGTTTTTT. It encodes CASSQGRGGPGLGEKLFF.